The 4 T cell receptor beta chains presented below share a single source sample, sequenced in a study of cytomegalovirus exposure and HLA in healthy donors. The PCR was carried out with 60 Vbeta primers and 13 Jbeta primers. Repertoires were generated with immunoSEQ multiplex PCR, while TCRdb's copy carries only in-frame clones and drops some. The data show 130,000 or so clones, approximately 60% seen once. The material sequenced was PBMCs. The receptors stem from a woman between 40 and 55 years old in good health and CMV-seronegative.

The chain joins TRBV9 to TRBJ2-5, with TRBD2 matching over 7 bases. The CDR3 is 14 residues long. The germline gives CDR1 SGDLS, CDR2 YYNGEE. J lost 4 bases, V lost 0 bases, and 3 bases had no gene match. The CDR3 reads CASSVGTSRETQYF. CDR3 DNA sequence: TGTGCCAGCAGCGTAGGGACTAGTAGAGAGACCCAGTACTTC.

This clone has more than one count but fewer than ten. This chain uses TRBV19 with TRBJ1-4, with TRBD1 identical over 7 bases. V lost 9 bases and J lost 8; bases outside the gene matches: 6. Germline V gene data show CDR1 as LNHDA and CDR2 as SQIVND (reference sequence). This CDR3 is built from 12 residues. CDR3 residues: CASRGAAEKLFF. The CDR3 DNA reads TGTGCCAGCAGGGGGGCGGCCGAAAAACTGTTTTTT.

V and J are TRBV7-6 and TRBJ2-2; TRBD1 matches at 7 bases. Per germline, CDR1 SGHVS and CDR2 FNYEAQ. V trimming: 5 bases; J trimming: 2 bases; junction bases outside the gene matches: 8. The CDR3 contains 16 residues. The chain's CDR3 is CASSHRGDPNTGELFF. The DNA of the CDR3 is TGTGCCAGCAGCCACAGGGGCGACCCCAACACCGGGGAGCTGTTTTTT.

This clone has more than one count but fewer than ten. The rearrangement joins TRBV4-2 to TRBJ1-1; 7 bases line up with TRBD1. Germline CDR1 and CDR2: LGHNA and YNFKEQ. There are 16 residues in the CDR3. After removal of 4 bases from V and 4 bases from J, the junction contained 12 bases not matched to a gene. The CDR3 here is CASSLKQGRVSTEAFF. CDR3 bases: TGTGCCAGCAGCCTTAAACAGGGGAGAGTGAGCACTGAAGCTTTCTTT.